This T cell receptor beta chain was documented in a study of response to subunit inactivated influenza vaccine. Study-wide results and caveats: Researchers suggested that each seasonal influenza vaccination recruits few new T cells.

The V and J ends lost 6 bases and 2 bases, in that order; junction bases with no gene match: 11. Per germline, CDR1 ENHRY and CDR2 SYGVKD. CDR3 size: 16 residues. This clonotype turned up a few times. As yet, its antigen is unknown. One entry per CDR3 protein, called by TCRdb with MiXCR from the RT-PCR reads. Of approximately 520,000 distinct CDR3 sequences in the sample, approximately 24% are singletons; the top ten hold 1.9%. This sample comprised CD4+ T cells sorted from PBMCs, obtained more than 4 days after vaccination. The receptor was isolated from a man aged 50 or older who received an inactivated influenza vaccine. V usage is TRBV10-3 and J usage is TRBJ1-2; TRBD1 agrees at 8 bases. The DNA of the CDR3 is TGTGCCATCAGCGCCCCCGGACAGGGAACGAACTATGGCTACACCTTC. This codes for CAISAPGQGTNYGYTF.